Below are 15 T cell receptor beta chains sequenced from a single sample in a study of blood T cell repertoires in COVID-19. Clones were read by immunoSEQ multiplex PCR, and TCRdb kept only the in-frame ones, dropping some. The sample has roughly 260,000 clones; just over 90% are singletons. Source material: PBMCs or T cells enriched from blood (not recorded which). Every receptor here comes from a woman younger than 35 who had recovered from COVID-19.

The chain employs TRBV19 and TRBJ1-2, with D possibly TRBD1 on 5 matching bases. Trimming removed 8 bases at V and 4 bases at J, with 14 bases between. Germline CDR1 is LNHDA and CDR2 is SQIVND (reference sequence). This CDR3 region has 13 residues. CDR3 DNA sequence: TGTGCCAGTCACCCGGGGGGGACCTATGGCTACACCTTC. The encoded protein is CASHPGGTYGYTF.

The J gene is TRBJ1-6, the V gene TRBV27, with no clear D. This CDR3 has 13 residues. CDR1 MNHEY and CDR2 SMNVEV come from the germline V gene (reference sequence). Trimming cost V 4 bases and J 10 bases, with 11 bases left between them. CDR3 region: CASSSGPYSPLHF. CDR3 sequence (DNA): TGTGCCAGCAGTTCTGGGCCCTACTCACCCCTCCACTTT.

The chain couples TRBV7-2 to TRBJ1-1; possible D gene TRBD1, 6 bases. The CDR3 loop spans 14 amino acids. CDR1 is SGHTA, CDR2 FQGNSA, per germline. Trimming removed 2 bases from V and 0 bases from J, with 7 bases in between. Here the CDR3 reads CASSLQGLNTEAFF. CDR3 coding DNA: TGTGCCAGCAGCTTACAGGGGTTGAACACTGAAGCTTTCTTT.

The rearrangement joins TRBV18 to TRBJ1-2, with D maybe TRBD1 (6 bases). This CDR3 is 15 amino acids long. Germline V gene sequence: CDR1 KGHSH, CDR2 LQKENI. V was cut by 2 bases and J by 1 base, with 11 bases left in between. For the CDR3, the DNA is TGTGCCAGCTCACCAGAGGGGGGGCTTAACTATGGCTACACCTTC. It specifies CASSPEGGLNYGYTF. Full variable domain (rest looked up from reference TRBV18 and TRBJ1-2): NAGVMQNPRHLVRRRGQEARLRCSPMKGHSHVYWYRQLPEEGLKFMVYLQKENIIDESGMPKERFSAEFPKEGPSILRIQQVVRGDSAAYFCASSPEGGLNYGYTFGSGTRLTVV.

The CDR3: CASSILAGTNTGELFF. The CDR3 DNA follows: TGTGCCAGCAGCATACTAGCGGGGACGAACACCGGGGAGCTGTTTTTT. The chain couples TRBV5-4 to TRBJ2-2; TRBD2 aligns across 10 bases. This CDR3 spans 16 amino acids. Trimming took 4 bases from V and 0 from J; bases not matched to a gene: 3. Germline CDR1 SGHNT, CDR2 YYREEE (reference sequence).

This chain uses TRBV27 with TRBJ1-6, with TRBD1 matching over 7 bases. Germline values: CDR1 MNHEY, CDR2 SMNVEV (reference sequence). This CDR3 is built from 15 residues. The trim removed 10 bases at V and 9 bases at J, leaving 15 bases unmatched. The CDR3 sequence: CATRGITGFGSPLHF. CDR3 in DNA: TGTGCCACCAGGGGGATTACAGGGTTCGGTTCACCCCTCCACTTT.

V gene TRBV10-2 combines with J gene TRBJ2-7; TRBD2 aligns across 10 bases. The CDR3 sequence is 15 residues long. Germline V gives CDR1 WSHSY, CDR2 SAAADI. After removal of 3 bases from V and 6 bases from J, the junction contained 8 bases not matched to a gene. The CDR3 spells CASSESGRALREQYF. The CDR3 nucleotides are TGCGCCAGCAGTGAAAGCGGGAGGGCCCTCCGCGAGCAGTACTTC.

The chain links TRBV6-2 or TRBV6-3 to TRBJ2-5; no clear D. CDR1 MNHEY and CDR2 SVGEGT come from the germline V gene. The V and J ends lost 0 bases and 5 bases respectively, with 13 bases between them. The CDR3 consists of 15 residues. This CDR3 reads CASSYSRLTKETQYF. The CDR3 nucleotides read TGTGCCAGCAGTTACTCGCGGCTCACGAAGGAGACCCAGTACTTC.

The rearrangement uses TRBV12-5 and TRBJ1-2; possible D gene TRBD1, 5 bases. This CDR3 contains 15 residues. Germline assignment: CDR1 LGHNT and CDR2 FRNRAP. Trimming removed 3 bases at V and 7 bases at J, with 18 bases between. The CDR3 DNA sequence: TGTGCTAGTGGTTTCCAGCCCAGGGCTGACGGTGGCTACACCTTC. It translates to CASGFQPRADGGYTF.

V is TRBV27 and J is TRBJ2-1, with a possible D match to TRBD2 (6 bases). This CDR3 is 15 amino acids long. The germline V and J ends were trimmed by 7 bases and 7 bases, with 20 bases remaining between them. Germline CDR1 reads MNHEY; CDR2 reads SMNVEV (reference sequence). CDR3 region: CASKEGEASRNEQFF. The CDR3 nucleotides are TGTGCCAGCAAAGAAGGGGAGGCTAGTCGGAATGAGCAGTTCTTC.

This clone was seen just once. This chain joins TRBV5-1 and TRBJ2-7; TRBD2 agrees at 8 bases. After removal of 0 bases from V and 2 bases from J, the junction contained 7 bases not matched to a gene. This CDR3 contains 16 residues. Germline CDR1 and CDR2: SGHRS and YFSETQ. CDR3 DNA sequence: TGCGCCAGCAGCTTGGGTACTAGCGGATTACCCTACGAGCAGTACTTC. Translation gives CASSLGTSGLPYEQYF.

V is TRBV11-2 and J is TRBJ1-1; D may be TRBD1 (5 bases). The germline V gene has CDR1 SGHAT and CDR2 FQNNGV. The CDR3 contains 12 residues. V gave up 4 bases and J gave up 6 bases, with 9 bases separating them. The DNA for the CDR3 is TGTGCCAGCAGCTCCAGGGTTGCTGAAGCTTTCTTT. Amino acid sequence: CASSSRVAEAFF.

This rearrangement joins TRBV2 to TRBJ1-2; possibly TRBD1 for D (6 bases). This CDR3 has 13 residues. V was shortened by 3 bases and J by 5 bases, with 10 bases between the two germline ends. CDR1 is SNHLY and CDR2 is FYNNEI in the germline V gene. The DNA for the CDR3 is TGTGCCAGCAGTGAGACAGGAATTTATGGCTACACCTTC. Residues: CASSETGIYGYTF.

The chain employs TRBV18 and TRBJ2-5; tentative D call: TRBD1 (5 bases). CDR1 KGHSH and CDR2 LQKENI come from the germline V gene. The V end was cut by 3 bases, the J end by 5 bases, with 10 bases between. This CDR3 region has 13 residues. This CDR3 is CASSPQGWETQYF. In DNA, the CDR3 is TGTGCCAGCTCACCGCAGGGCTGGGAGACCCAGTACTTC.

The CDR3 reads CSAAGRGGYTF. The CDR3 region has the DNA TGCAGTGCCGCGGGGAGGGGCGGCTACACCTTC. The chain is built from TRBV20-1 and TRBJ1-2; perhaps TRBD1 as D (5 bases). CDR3 size: 11 residues. CDR1 and CDR2 (germline): DFQATT, SNEGSKA (reference sequence). The V end lost 6 bases, the J end lost 8 bases, and 13 bases lay between the germline ends.